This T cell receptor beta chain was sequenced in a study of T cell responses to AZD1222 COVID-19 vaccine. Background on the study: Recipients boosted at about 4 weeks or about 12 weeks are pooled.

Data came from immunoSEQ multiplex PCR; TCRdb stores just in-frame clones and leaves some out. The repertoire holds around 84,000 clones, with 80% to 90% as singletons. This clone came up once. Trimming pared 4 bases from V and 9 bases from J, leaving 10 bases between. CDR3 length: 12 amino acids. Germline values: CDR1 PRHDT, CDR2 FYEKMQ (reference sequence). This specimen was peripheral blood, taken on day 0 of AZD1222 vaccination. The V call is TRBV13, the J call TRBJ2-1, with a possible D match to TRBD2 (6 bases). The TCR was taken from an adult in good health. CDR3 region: CASSSAGGEQFF. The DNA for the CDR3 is TGTGCCAGCAGCTCGGCCGGGGGTGAGCAGTTCTTC.